Below, one T cell receptor beta chain is given with its context. What it binds is unknown. These data come from a study of T-cell memory formation after mild COVID-19. Study information: TCR clusters were mostly donor specific.

TCRdb analysed the 5' RACE reads with MiXCR anew, one entry per CDR3 protein. Of approximately 340,000 distinct CDR3 sequences detected, 15% to 20% appear once; the ten largest clones hold under 25%. V shed 3 bases, J shed 1 base, and the junction held 10 bases outside the gene matches. This CDR3 is built from 17 residues. Germline-derived CDR1 and CDR2 are LGHDT and YNNKEL (reference sequence). General study results and limits: Pre-infection memory showed some responding clones, and this suggested that cross-reactive memory joined. Clones which contracted sat mainly in CM and EM if CD4+, and in EMRA if CD8+.

Sequencing used PBMCs or a T cell subset sorted from them (not recorded which). The chain carries TRBV3-1 and TRBJ2-3; 7 nucleotides match TRBD2. The receptor comes from a man between 18 and 35 years old who had mild COVID-19 (a few samples of this study predate the infection). Cell type and time point are not known. This CDR3 reads CASSHVSERGRTDTQYF. The CDR3 coding sequence is TGTGCCAGCAGCCATGTCTCTGAGCGGGGCCGCACAGATACGCAGTATTTT.